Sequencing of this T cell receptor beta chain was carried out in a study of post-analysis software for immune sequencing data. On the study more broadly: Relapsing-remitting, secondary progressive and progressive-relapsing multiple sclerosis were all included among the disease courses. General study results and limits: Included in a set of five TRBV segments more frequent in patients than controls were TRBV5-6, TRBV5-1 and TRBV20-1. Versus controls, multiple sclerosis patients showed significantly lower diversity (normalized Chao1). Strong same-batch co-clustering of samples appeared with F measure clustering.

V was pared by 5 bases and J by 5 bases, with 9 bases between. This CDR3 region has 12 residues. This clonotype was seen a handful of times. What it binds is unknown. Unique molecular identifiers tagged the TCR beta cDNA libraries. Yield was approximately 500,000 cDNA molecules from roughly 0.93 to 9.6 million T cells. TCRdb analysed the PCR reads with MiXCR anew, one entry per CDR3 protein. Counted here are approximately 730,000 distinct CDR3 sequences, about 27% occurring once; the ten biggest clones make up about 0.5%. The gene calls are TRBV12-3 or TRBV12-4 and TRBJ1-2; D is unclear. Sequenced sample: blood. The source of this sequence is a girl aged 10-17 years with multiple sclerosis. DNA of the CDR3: TGTGCCAGCAGTACGGACGGTTATGGCTACACCTTC. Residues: CASSTDGYGYTF.